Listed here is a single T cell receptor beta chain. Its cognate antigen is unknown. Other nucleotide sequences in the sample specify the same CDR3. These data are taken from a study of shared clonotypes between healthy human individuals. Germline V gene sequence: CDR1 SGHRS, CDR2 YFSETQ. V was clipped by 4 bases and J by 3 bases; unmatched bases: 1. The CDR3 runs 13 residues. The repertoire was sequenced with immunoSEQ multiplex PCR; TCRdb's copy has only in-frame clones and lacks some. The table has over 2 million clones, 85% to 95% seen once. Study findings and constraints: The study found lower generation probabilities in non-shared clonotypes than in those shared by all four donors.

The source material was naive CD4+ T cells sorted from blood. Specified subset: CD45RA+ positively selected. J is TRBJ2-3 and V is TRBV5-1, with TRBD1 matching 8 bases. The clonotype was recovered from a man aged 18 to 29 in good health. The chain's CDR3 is CASSRQGTDTQYF. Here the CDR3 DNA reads TGCGCCAGCAGCCGACAGGGGACAGATACGCAGTATTTT.